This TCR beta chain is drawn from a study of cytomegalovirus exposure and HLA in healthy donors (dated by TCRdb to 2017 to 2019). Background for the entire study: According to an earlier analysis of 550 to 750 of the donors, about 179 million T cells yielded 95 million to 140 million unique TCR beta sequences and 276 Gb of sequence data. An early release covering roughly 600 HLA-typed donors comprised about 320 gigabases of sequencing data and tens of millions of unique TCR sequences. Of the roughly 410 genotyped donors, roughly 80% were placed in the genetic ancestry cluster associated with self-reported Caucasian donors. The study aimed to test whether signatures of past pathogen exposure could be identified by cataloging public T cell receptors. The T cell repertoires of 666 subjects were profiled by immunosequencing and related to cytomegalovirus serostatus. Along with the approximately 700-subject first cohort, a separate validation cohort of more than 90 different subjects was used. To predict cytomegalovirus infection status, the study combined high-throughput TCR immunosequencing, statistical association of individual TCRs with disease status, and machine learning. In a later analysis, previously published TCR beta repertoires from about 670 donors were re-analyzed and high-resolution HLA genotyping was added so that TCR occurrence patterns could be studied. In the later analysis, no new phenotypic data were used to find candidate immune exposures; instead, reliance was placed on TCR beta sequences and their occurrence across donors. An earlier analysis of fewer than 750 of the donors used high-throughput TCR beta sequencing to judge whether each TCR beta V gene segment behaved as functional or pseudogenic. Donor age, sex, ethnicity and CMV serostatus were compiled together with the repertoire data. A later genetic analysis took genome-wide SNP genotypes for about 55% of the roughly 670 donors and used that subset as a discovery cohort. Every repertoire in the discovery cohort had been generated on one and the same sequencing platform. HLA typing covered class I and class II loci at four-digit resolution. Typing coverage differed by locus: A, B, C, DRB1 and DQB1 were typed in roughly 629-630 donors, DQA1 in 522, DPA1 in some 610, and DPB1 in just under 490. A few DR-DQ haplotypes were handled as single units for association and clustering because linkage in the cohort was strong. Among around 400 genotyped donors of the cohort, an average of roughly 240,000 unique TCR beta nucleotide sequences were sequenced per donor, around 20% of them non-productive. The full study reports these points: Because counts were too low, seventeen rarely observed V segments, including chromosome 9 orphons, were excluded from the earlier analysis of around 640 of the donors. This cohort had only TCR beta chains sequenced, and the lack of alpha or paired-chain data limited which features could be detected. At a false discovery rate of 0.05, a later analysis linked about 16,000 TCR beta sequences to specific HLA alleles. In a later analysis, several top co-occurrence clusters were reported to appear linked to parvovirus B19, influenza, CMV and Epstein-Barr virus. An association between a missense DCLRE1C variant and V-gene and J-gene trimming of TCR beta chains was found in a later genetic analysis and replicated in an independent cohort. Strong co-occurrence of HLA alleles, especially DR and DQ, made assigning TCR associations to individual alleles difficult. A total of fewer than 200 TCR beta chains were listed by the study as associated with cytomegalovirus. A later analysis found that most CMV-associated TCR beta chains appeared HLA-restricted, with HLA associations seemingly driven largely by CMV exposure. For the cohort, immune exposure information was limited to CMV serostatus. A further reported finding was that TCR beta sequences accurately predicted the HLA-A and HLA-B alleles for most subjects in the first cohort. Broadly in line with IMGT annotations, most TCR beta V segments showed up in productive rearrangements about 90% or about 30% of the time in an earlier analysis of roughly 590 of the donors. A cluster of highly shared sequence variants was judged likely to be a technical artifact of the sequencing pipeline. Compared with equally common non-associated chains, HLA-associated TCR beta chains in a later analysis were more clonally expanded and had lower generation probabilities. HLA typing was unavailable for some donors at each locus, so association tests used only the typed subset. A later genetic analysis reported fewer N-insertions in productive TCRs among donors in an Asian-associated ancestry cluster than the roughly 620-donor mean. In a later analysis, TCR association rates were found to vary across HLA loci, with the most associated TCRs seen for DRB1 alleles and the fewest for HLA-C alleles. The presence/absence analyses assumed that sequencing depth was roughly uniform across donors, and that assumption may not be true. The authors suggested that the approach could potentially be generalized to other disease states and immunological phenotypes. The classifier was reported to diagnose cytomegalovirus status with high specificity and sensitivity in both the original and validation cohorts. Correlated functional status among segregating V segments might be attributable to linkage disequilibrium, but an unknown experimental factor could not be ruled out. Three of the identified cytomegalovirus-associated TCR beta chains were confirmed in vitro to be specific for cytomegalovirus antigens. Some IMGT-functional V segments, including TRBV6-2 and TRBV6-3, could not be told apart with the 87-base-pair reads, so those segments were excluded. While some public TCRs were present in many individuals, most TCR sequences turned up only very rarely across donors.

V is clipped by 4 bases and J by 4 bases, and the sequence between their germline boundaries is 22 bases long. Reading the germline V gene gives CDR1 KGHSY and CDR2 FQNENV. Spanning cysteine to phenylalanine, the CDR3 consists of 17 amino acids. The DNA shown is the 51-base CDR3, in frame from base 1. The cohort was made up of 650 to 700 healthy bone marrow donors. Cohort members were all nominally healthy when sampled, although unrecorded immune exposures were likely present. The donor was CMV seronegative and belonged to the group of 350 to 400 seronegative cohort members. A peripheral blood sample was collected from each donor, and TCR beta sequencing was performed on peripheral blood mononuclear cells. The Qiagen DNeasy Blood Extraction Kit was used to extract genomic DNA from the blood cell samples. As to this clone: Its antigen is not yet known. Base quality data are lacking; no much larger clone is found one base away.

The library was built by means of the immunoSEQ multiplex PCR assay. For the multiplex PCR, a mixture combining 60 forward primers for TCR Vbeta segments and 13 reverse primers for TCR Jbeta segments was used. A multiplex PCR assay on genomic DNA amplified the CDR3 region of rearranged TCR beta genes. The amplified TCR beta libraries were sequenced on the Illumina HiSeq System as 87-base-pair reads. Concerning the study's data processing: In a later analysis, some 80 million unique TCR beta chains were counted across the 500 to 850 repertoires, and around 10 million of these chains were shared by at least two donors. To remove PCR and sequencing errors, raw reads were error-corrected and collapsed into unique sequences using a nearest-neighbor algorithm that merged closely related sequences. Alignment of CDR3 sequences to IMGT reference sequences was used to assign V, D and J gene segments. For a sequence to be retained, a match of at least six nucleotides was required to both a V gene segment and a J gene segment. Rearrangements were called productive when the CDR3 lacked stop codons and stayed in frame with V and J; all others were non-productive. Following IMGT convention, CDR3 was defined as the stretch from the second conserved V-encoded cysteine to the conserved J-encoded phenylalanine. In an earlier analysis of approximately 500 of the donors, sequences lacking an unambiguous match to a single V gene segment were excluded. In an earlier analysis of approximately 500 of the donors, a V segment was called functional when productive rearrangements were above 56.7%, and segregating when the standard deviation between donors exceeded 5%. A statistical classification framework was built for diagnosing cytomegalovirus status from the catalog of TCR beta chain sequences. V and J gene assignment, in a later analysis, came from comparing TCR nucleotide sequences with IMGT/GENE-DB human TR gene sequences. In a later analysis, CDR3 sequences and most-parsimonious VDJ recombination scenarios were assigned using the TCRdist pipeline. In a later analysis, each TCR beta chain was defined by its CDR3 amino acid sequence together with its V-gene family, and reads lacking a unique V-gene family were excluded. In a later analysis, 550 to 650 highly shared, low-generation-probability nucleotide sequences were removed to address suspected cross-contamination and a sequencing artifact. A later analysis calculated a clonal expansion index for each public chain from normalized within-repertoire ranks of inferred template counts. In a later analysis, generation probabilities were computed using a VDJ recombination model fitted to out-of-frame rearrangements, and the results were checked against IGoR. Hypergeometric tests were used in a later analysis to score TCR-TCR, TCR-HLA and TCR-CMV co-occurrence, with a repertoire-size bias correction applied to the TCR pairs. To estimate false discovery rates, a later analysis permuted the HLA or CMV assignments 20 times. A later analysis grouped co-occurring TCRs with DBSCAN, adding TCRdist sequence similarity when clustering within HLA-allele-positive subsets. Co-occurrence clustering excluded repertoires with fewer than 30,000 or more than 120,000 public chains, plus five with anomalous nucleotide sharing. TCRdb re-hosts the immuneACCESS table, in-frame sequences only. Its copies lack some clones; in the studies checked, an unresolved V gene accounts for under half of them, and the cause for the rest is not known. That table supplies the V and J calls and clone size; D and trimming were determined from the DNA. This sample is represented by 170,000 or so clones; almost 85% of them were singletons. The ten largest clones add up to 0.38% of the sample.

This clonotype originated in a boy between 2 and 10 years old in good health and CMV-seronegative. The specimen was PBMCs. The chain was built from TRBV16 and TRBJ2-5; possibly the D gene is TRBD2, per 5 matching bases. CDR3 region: CASSRHQESFEGETQYF. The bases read TGTGCCAGCAGCCGACATCAGGAAAGCTTTGAGGGAGAGACCCAGTACTTC. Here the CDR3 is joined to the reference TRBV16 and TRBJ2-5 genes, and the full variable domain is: GEEVAQTPKHLVRGEGQKAKLYCAPIKGHSYVFWYQQVLKNEFKFLISFQNENVFDETGMPKERFSAKCLPNSPCSLEIQATKLEDSAVYFCASSRHQESFEGETQYFGPGTRLLVL.